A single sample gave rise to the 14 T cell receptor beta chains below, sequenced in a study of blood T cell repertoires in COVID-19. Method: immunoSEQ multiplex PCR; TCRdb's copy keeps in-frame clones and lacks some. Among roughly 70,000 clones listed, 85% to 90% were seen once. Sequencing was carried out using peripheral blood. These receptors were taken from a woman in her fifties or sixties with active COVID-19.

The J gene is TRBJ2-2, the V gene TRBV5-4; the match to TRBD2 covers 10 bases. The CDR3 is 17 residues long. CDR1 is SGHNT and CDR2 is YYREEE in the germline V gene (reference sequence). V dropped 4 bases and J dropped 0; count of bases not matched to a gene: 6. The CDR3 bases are TGTGCCAGCAGCATAGGACTAGCGGTTACGAACACCGGGGAGCTGTTTTTT. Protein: CASSIGLAVTNTGELFF. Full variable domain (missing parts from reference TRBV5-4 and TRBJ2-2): ETGVTQSPTHLIKTRGQQVTLRCSSQSGHNTVSWYQQALGQGPQFIFQYYREEENGRGNFPPRFSGLQFPNYSSELNVNALELDDSALYLCASSIGLAVTNTGELFFGEGSRLTVL.

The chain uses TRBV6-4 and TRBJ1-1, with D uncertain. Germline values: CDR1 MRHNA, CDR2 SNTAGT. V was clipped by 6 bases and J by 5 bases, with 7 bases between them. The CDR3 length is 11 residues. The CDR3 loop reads CASRVGTEAFF. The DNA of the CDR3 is TGTGCCAGCAGAGTCGGGACTGAAGCTTTCTTT.

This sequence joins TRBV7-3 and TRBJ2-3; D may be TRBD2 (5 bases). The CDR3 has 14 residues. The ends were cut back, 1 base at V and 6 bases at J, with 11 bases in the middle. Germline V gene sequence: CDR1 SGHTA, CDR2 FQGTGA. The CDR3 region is CASSLRASSDTQYF. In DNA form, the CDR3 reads TGTGCCAGCAGCTTAAGAGCTAGCTCGGATACGCAGTATTTT. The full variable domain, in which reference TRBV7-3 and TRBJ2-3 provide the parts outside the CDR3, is GAGVSQTPSNKVTEKGKYVELRCDPISGHTALYWYRQSLGQGPEFLIYFQGTGAADDSGLPNDRFFAVRPEGSVSTLKIQRTERGDSAVYLCASSLRASSDTQYFGPGTRLTVL.

CDR3 loop: CASSNPVTGVFFYEQYF. The CDR3 nucleotides read TGTGCCAGCAGCAACCCTGTTACGGGGGTATTTTTTTACGAGCAGTACTTC. The chain has TRBV28 and TRBJ2-7; the D gene is possibly TRBD2 (6 bases). The CDR3 spans 17 residues. Germline CDR1 MDHEN, CDR2 SYDVKM. V lost 6 bases and J 4 bases, leaving 25 bases between the germline ends.

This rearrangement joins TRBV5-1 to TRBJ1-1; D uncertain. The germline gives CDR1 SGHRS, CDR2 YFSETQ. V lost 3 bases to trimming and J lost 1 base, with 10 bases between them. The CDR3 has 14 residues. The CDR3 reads CASSSGQTNTEAFF. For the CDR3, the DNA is TGCGCCAGCAGCTCAGGCCAGACGAACACTGAAGCTTTCTTT.

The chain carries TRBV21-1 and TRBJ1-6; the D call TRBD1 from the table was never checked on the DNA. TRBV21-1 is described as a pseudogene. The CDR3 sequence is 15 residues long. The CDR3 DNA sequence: TGTGCCAGCAGCAAAGAGGGACAGGGGAATTCACCCCTCCACTTT. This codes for CASSKEGQGNSPLHF.

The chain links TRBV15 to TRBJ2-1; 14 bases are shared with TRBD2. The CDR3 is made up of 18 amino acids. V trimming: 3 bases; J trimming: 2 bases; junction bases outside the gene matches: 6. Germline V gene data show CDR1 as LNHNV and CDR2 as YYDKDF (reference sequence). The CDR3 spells CATSSGTSGSLAYNEQFF. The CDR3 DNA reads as TGTGCCACCAGCAGCGGGACTAGCGGGAGTCTCGCCTACAATGAGCAGTTCTTC.

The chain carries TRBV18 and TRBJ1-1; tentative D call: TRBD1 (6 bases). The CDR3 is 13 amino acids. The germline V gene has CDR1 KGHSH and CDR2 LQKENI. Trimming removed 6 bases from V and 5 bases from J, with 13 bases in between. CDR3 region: CASSQKGDTEAFF. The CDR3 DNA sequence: TGTGCCAGCTCCCAAAAGGGGGATACTGAAGCTTTCTTT.

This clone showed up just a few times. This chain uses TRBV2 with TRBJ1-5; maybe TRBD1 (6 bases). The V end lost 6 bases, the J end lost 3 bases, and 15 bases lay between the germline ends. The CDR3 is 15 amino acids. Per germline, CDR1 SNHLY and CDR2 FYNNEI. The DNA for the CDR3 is TGTGCCAGCAGATCCTGGGGGGGCGACAATCAGCCCCAGCATTTT. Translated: CASRSWGGDNQPQHF.

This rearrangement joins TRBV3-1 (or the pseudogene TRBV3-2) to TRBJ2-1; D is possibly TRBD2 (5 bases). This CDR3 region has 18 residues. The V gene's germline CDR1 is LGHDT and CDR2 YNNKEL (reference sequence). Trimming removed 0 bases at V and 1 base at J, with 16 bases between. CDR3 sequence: CASSQDRAGIRSYNEQFF. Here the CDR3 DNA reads TGTGCCAGCAGCCAAGATCGGGCGGGCATTAGGTCCTACAATGAGCAGTTCTTC.

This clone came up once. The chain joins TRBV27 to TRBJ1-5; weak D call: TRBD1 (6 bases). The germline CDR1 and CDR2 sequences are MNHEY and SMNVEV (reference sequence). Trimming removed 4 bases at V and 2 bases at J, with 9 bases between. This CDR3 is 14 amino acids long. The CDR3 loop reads CASSYRVGNQPQHF. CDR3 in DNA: TGTGCCAGCAGTTACAGGGTTGGCAATCAGCCCCAGCATTTT.

The CDR3, as DNA: TGTGCCAGTACCGAAACGGGTTTGGGCCGGGGAGAGACCCAGTACTTC. This sequence encodes CASTETGLGRGETQYF. This chain connects TRBV19 to TRBJ2-5; D may be TRBD2 (5 bases). This CDR3 is 16 amino acids long. Germline V CDR1 and CDR2: LNHDA, SQIVND (reference sequence). The V end lost 7 bases, the J end lost 4 bases, and 22 bases lay between the germline ends.

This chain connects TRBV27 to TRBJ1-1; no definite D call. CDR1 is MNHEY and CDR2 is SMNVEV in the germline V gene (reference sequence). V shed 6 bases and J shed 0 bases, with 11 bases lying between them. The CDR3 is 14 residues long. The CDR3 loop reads CASSLGGVNTEAFF. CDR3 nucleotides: TGTGCCAGCAGCCTGGGCGGGGTGAACACTGAAGCTTTCTTT.

The CDR3 loop is CASSPLDQQGRHGYTF. The CDR3 DNA reads as TGTGCCAGCTCACCACTAGACCAACAGGGGAGACATGGCTACACCTTC. The chain carries TRBV18 and TRBJ1-2, with 7 bases matching TRBD1. The CDR3 has 16 amino acids. Germline assignment: CDR1 KGHSH and CDR2 LQKENI. V lost 1 base and J lost 6; bases outside the gene matches: 11.